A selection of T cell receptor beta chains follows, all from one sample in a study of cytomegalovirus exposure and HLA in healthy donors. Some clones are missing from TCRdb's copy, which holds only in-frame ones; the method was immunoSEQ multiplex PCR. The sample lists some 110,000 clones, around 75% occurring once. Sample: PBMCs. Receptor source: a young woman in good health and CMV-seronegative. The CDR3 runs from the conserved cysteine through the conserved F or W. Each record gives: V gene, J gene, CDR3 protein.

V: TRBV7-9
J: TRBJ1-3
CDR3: CASSLAPTGVGNTIYF

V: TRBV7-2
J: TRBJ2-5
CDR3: CASSATLETQYF

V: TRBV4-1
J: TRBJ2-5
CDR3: CASSQSRASGSQETQYF

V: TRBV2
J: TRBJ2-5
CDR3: CASRPLAGQETQYF

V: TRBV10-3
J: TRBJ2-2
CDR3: CAISAGGGPNTGELFF

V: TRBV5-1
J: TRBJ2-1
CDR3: CASSLAAGYNEQFF

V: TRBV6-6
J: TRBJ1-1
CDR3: CASSLGGYEAFF

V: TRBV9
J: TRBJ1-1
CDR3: CASSVGAGQEGLEGVGEAFF

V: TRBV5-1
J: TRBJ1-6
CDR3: CASSLVPRDNSPLHF

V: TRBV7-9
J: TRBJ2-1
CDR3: CASSLIDRVNDNEQFF

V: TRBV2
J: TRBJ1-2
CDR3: CASRASGTGKAGYTF

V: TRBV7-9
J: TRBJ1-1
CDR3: CASSSDRGAKNTEAFF